This T cell receptor beta chain was recorded in a study of T cell responses to AZD1222 COVID-19 vaccine. Trimming removed 4 bases at V and 3 bases at J, with 11 bases between. This CDR3 spans 15 amino acids. Germline CDR1 is SGHNT and CDR2 is YYREEE (reference sequence). Study findings and constraints: Spike-specific TCR breadth and depth grew following two AZD1222 doses. No day 14 peak samples; only post-peak repertoires were characterized. Within unmutated variant regions lay the reported targets of nearly half of spike-specific TCRs.

Sequencing was performed with immunoSEQ multiplex PCR; in TCRdb, only in-frame clones are kept and a portion is missing. The sample shows roughly 150,000 clones, 80% to 90% of them seen only once. About this clone itself: Its antigen remains unidentified.

This receptor was obtained from an adult who had recovered from COVID-19. The chain couples TRBV5-4 to TRBJ1-6; D remains ambiguous. Sequencing was performed on peripheral blood, taken after recovery from COVID-19. CDR3 bases: TGTGCCAGCAGCCAGACCGGGAACTATAATTCACCCCTCCACTTT. Its translation is CASSQTGNYNSPLHF.